This passage covers 26 T cell receptor beta chains from one sample sequenced in a study of cytomegalovirus exposure and HLA in healthy donors. A multiplex PCR was run with 60 Vbeta primers and 13 Jbeta primers. Assay: immunoSEQ multiplex PCR; the TCRdb copy retains only in-frame clones and omits some. The table lists 30,000 to 40,000 clones, roughly 44% of them singletons. The sequenced sample was PBMCs. Source of these receptors: a woman in her 50s in good health and CMV-seronegative.

This chain links TRBV5-5 with TRBJ2-5; D perhaps matches TRBD2 (6 bases). Germline values: CDR1 SGHKS, CDR2 YYEKEE (reference sequence). V was shortened by 0 bases and J by 4 bases, with 16 bases between the two germline ends. The length of the CDR3 is 16 residues. The DNA for the CDR3 is TGTGCCAGCAGCTTGGGTGGGGGGATTGGAGGAGAGACCCAGTACTTC. Its protein is CASSLGGGIGGETQYF. The full variable domain, with the rest looked up from reference TRBV5-5 and TRBJ2-5, is DAGVTQSPTHLIKTRGQQVTLRCSPISGHKSVSWYQQVLGQGPQFIFQYYEKEERGRGNFPDRFSARQFPNYSSELNVNALLLGDSALYLCASSLGGGIGGETQYFGPGTRLLVL.

V and J are TRBV27 and TRBJ1-1, with 9 bases lining up with TRBD1. Germline loops: CDR1 MNHEY, CDR2 SMNVEV (reference sequence). The junction had 4 bases not matched to a gene; V was cut back by 5 bases and J by 3 bases. CDR3 length: 14 residues. The chain's CDR3 is CASSPGQGYTEAFF. The CDR3 coding sequence is TGTGCCAGCAGTCCGGGACAGGGTTACACTGAAGCTTTCTTT.

The chain couples TRBV6-1 to TRBJ2-7, with 11 positions matching TRBD2. Germline-derived CDR1 and CDR2 are MNHNS and SASEGT. This CDR3 comprises 15 residues. J gave up 3 bases and V 5 bases, and 6 bases lay outside the gene matches. CDR3 bases: TGTGCCAGCAGTCAAGGGACTAGCGGTGACTACGAGCAGTACTTC. It yields the protein CASSQGTSGDYEQYF.

The chain has TRBV15 and TRBJ2-1; D is perhaps TRBD1 (5 bases). Trimming removed 0 bases at V and 3 bases at J, with 18 bases between. The germline CDR1 and CDR2 sequences are LNHNV and YYDKDF (reference sequence). The CDR3 loop spans 18 amino acids. Here the CDR3 reads CATSRDLGASPRYNEQFF. Here the CDR3 DNA reads TGTGCCACCAGCAGAGATTTAGGGGCCAGTCCCCGCTACAATGAGCAGTTCTTC.

The table lists this clone with a few counts. The gene calls are TRBV2 and TRBJ1-2; weak D call: TRBD1 (5 bases). CDR3 length: 14 residues. V gave up 1 base and J gave up 4 bases, with 10 bases separating them. Germline CDR1 reads SNHLY; CDR2 reads FYNNEI. The CDR3 loop is CASSEETGVYGYTF. The CDR3 DNA follows: TGTGCCAGCAGTGAAGAAACAGGCGTCTATGGCTACACCTTC.

This chain joins TRBV18 and TRBJ2-7; 9 bases are shared with TRBD1. There are 15 residues in the CDR3. Germline assignment: CDR1 KGHSH and CDR2 LQKENI. The V gene end was trimmed by 3 bases and the J gene end by 7 bases; junction bases not matched to a gene: 10. The CDR3 nucleotides read TGTGCCAGCTCACCCCCGGACAGGGGAGTCGGGGAGCAGTACTTC. Amino acids: CASSPPDRGVGEQYF.

This clone showed up just once. The genes are TRBV27 and TRBJ2-5; 8 positions match TRBD1. Per germline, CDR1 MNHEY and CDR2 SMNVEV (reference sequence). The J segment lost 3 bases and the V segment lost 8 bases, leaving 2 bases of the junction unmatched. The CDR3 covers 12 residues. CDR3: CASQDREETQYF. In DNA form, the CDR3 reads TGTGCCAGCCAGGACAGGGAAGAGACCCAGTACTTC.

This clone was seen a few times. The V gene is TRBV4-2, the J gene TRBJ2-4, with TRBD2 identical over 9 bases. Germline assignment: CDR1 LGHNA and CDR2 YNFKEQ. This CDR3 contains 19 residues. V lost 0 bases, J lost 1 base, and 10 bases stayed unmatched. CDR3 DNA: TGTGCCAGCAGCCAAGAGACGGCGGGAGGGAGAAAGGCCAAAAACATTCAGTACTTC. Amino acids: CASSQETAGGRKAKNIQYF.

V and J are TRBV18 and TRBJ2-5, with 8 bases lining up with TRBD1. Germline CDR1 is KGHSH and CDR2 is LQKENI. The CDR3 runs to 15 residues. The junction had 6 bases not matched to a gene; V was cut back by 2 bases and J by 4 bases. CDR3 in amino acids: CASSPEMDRVETQYF. In DNA, the CDR3 is TGTGCCAGCTCACCAGAAATGGACAGGGTAGAGACCCAGTACTTC.

The V gene is TRBV5-1, the J gene TRBJ1-6; D remains ambiguous. The germline CDR1 and CDR2 sequences are SGHRS and YFSETQ. The CDR3 spans 16 residues. V was trimmed by 6 bases and J by 5 bases, leaving 18 bases between them. The CDR3 here is CASKRASDLDNSPLHF. CDR3 DNA: TGCGCCAGCAAGAGGGCATCCGACCTCGATAATTCACCCCTCCACTTT.

This clone has more than one count but fewer than ten. The V and J genes are TRBV27 and TRBJ1-1, with a tentative D call TRBD1 (6 bases). CDR1 and CDR2 from the germline V gene are MNHEY and SMNVEV (reference sequence). Trimming removed 4 bases at V and 2 bases at J, with 20 bases between. The CDR3 runs to 17 residues. The chain's CDR3 is CASSSQPWDTQNTEAFF. CDR3 bases: TGTGCCAGCAGTTCACAACCCTGGGACACTCAAAACACTGAAGCTTTCTTT.

This chain joins TRBV5-1 and TRBJ1-2, with D perhaps TRBD1 (6 bases). V dropped 0 bases and J dropped 0 bases, with 9 bases sitting between them. The germline V gene has CDR1 SGHRS and CDR2 YFSETQ. The CDR3 runs 15 residues. CDR3 sequence: CASSLGTAPNYGYTF. The CDR3 DNA reads TGCGCCAGCAGCTTGGGGACAGCTCCTAACTATGGCTACACCTTC.

The genes are TRBV6-1 and TRBJ2-7, with TRBD2 matching over 7 bases. J lost 2 bases, V lost 5 bases, and 3 bases had no gene match. The CDR3 sequence is 13 residues long. Germline CDR1 reads MNHNS; CDR2 reads SASEGT. CDR3: CASSIAGAYEQYF. DNA for the CDR3: TGTGCCAGCAGTATCGCGGGAGCCTACGAGCAGTACTTC.

CDR3 sequence (DNA): TGTGCCAGCAGGGGCGACAGGGCCTCCTATAATTCACCCCTCCACTTT. Its translation: CASRGDRASYNSPLHF. The chain has TRBV2 and TRBJ1-6, with 7 bases fitting TRBD1. Germline V gives CDR1 SNHLY, CDR2 FYNNEI. The CDR3 sequence is 16 residues long. The V gene end was trimmed by 6 bases and the J gene end by 0 bases; junction bases not matched to a gene: 5. The variable domain in full, with the rest retrieved from reference TRBV2 and TRBJ1-6, is EPEVTQTPSHQVTQMGQEVILRCVPISNHLYFYWYRQILGQKVEFLVSFYNNEISEKSEIFDDQFSVERPDGSNFTLKIRSTKLEDSAMYFCASRGDRASYNSPLHFGNGTRLTVT.

J is TRBJ1-6 and V is TRBV6-5; no clear D gene. The germline V and J ends were trimmed by 0 bases and 7 bases, with 13 bases remaining between them. The CDR3 loop spans 16 amino acids. Per the germline V gene, CDR1 is MNHEY and CDR2 is SVGAGI. The CDR3 loop reads CASSYSGVGRNSPLHF. In DNA form, the CDR3 reads TGTGCCAGCAGTTACTCCGGGGTAGGGAGGAATTCACCCCTCCACTTT.

This clone was seen only a few times. CDR3: CASSITRNNEQFF. The CDR3 DNA reads TGTGCCAGTAGTATAACACGTAACAATGAGCAGTTCTTC. The chain couples TRBV19 to TRBJ2-1; D is undetermined. The CDR3 is made up of 13 amino acids. The germline V gene encodes CDR1 LNHDA and CDR2 SQIVND (reference sequence). V lost 2 bases and J 5 bases, leaving 7 bases between the germline ends.

This chain connects TRBV7-2 to TRBJ2-1; 12 positions agree with TRBD2. Losses at the gene ends were 5 bases for V and 6 bases for J; bases not matched to a gene: 8. The CDR3 contains 16 residues. The germline V gene has CDR1 SGHTA and CDR2 FQGNSA. CDR3 in amino acids: CASSIPTSGRSNEQFF. The CDR3 DNA reads as TGTGCCAGCAGCATACCGACTAGCGGGAGATCCAATGAGCAGTTCTTC. Filled out from reference TRBV7-2 and TRBJ2-1, the complete variable domain reads GAGVSQSPSNKVTEKGKDVELRCDPISGHTALYWYRQSLGQGLEFLIYFQGNSAPDKSGLPSDRFSAERTGGSVSTLTIQRTQQEDSAVYLCASSIPTSGRSNEQFFGPGTRLTVL.

This chain links TRBV6-6 with TRBJ2-1, with 8 bases aligning to TRBD1. J was trimmed by 14 bases and V by 5 bases; bases with no gene match: 14. The CDR3 extends over 14 amino acids. The germline V gene encodes CDR1 MNHNY and CDR2 SVGAGI (reference sequence). CDR3 protein: CASSQTGGVGQKFF. The CDR3 bases are TGTGCCAGCAGTCAAACAGGGGGTGTAGGACAAAAGTTCTTC.

This sequence joins TRBV29-1 and TRBJ2-1; D gene uncertain. This CDR3 has 14 residues. The germline V gene encodes CDR1 SQVTM and CDR2 ANQGSEA. Between the trimmed V and J ends, which lost 3 bases and 5 bases, there was a span of 14 bases. CDR3 nucleotides: TGCAGCGTTGATAATTTCGGTTCCCACAATGAGCAGTTCTTC. Protein: CSVDNFGSHNEQFF.

This clone was recorded a few times. The gene calls are TRBV5-5 and TRBJ1-1; the D is unclear. The CDR3 spans 13 residues. Germline loops: CDR1 SGHKS, CDR2 YYEKEE (reference sequence). Trimming stripped 4 bases from V and 3 bases from J, with 10 bases between. In DNA form, the CDR3 reads TGTGCCAGCAGCCCAGGACTTTACACTGAAGCTTTCTTT. It translates to CASSPGLYTEAFF.

The rearrangement joins TRBV11-3 to TRBJ2-2, with a possible D match to TRBD1 (6 bases). There are 15 residues in the CDR3. The V gene lost 8 bases and the J gene lost 2 bases, with 15 bases spanning the gap. Germline-derived CDR1 and CDR2 are SGHNT and YENEEA. CDR3 residues: CASAYGTPNTGELFF. CDR3 DNA sequence: TGTGCCAGCGCCTACGGGACACCAAACACCGGGGAGCTGTTTTTT.

This clone was seen a handful of times. The gene calls are TRBV2 and TRBJ2-3, with D possibly being TRBD2 (5 bases). With 6 bases removed from V and 13 bases from J, the gap between germline ends came to 20 bases. The germline gives CDR1 SNHLY, CDR2 FYNNEI. The CDR3 is 13 residues long. The CDR3 DNA follows: TGTGCCAGCAGCTTAGAGAGGGCCGGGGAAAAGTATTTT. Amino acids: CASSLERAGEKYF.

V gene TRBV2 combines with J gene TRBJ1-1, with D unresolved. V was pared by 7 bases and J by 3 bases, with 9 bases between. CDR3 length: 12 residues. CDR1 and CDR2 from the germline V gene are SNHLY and FYNNEI. The CDR3 region is CASNPGYTEAFF. CDR3 in DNA: TGTGCCAGCAACCCGGGATACACTGAAGCTTTCTTT.

This clone was counted between two and nine times. The chain employs TRBV27 and TRBJ1-1; D not certain. Deletions cut 6 bases from V and 1 base from J, with 12 bases between. CDR1 is MNHEY, CDR2 SMNVEV, per germline (reference sequence). The length of the CDR3 is 14 residues. In nucleotides, the CDR3 is TGTGCCAGCAGGCTAAGGAGGGCGAACACTGAAGCTTTCTTT. Amino acid sequence: CASRLRRANTEAFF.

The rearrangement links TRBV19 to TRBJ2-5, with unresolved D. The DNA end is a closer match to TRBJ2-7, so the J assignment may be wrong. The CDR3 runs 12 residues. The V gene's germline CDR1 is LNHDA and CDR2 SQIVND (reference sequence). CDR3 amino acids: CASAADAGEQYF. The CDR3 region has the DNA TGTGCCAGTGCCGCCGATGCAGGCGAGCAGTACTTC.

Only a few counts were recorded for this clone. This chain links TRBV6-5 with TRBJ1-2; 11 nucleotides agree with TRBD1. This CDR3 has 14 amino acids. V trimming: 8 bases; J trimming: 5 bases; junction bases outside the gene matches: 7. The germline V gene has CDR1 MNHEY and CDR2 SVGAGI. The CDR3 is CASLRTGGDYGYTF. The CDR3 nucleotides are TGTGCCAGCTTGCGGACAGGGGGCGATTATGGCTACACCTTC.